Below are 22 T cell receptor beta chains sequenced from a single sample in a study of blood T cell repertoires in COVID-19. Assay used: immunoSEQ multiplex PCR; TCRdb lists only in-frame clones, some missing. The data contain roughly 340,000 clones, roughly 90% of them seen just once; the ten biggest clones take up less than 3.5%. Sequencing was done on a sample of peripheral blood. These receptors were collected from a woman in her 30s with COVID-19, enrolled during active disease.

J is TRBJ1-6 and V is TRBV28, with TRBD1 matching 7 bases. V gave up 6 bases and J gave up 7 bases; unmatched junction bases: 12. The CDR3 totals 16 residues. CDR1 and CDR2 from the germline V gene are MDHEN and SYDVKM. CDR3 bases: TGTGCCAGCAGCCGTGGGTGGGGACAGACCAATTCACCCCTCCACTTT. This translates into CASSRGWGQTNSPLHF.

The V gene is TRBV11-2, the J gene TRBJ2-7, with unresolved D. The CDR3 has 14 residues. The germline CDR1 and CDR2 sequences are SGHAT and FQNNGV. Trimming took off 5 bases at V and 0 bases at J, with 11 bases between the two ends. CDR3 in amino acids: CASSGAGYSYEQYF. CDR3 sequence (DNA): TGTGCCAGCAGCGGAGCCGGGTACTCCTACGAGCAGTACTTC.

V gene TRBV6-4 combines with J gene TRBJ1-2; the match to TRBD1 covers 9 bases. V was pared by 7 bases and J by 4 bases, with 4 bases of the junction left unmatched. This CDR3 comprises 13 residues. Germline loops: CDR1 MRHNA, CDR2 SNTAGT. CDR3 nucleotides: TGTGCCAGCAACCCGGGACAGGGCTATGGCTACACCTTC. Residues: CASNPGQGYGYTF.

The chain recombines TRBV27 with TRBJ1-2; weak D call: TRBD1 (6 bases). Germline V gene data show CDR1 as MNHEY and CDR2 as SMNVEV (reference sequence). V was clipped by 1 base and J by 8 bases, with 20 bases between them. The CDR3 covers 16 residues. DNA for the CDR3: TGTGCCAGCAGTTTATTCCGGGGGCAGGGGAGGGTCGGCTACACCTTC. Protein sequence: CASSLFRGQGRVGYTF.

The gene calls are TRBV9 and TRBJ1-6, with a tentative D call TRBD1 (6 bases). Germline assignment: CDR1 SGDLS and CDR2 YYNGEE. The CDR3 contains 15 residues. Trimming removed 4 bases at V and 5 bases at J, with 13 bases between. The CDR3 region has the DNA TGTGCCAGCAGCCCTCCCGGGACACATAATTCACCCCTCCACTTT. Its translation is CASSPPGTHNSPLHF.

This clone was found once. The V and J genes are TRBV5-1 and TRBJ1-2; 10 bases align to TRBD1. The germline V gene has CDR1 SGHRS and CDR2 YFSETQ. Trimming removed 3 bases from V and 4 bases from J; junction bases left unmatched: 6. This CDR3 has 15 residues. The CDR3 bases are TGCGCCAGCAGCTGGTCCGGGACAGGGGCCTATGGCTACACCTTC. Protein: CASSWSGTGAYGYTF.

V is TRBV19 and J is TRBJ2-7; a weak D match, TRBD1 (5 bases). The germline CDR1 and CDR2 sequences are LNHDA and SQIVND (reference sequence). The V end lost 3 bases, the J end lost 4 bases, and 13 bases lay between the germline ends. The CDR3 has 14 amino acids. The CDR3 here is CASSISSQAYEQYF. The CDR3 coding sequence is TGTGCCAGTAGTATTTCGTCACAGGCGTACGAGCAGTACTTC.

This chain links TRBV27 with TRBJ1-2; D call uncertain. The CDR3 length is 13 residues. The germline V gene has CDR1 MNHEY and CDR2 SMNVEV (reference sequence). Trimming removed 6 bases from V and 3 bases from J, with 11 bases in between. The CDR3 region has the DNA TGTGCCAGCAGCCCTGACATCGACTATGGCTACACCTTC. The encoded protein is CASSPDIDYGYTF.

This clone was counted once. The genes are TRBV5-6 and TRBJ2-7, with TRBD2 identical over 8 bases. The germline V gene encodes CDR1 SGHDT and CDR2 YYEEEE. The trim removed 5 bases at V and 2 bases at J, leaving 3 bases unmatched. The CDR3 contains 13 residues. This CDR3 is CASSSGRAYEQYV. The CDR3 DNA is TGTGCCAGCAGTTCCGGGAGGGCCTACGAGCAGTACGTC.

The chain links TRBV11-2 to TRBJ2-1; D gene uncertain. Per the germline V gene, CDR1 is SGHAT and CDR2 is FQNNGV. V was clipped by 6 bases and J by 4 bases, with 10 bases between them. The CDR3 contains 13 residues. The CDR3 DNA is TGTGCCAGCAGTCTCGTGGCATACAATGAGCAGTTCTTC. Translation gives CASSLVAYNEQFF.

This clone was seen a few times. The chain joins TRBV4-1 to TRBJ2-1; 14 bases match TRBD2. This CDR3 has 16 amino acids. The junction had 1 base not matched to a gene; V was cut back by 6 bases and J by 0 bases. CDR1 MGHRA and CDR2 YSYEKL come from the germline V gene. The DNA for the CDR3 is TGCGCCAGCAGTGGGACTAGCGGGAGCTCCTACAATGAGCAGTTCTTC. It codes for CASSGTSGSSYNEQFF.

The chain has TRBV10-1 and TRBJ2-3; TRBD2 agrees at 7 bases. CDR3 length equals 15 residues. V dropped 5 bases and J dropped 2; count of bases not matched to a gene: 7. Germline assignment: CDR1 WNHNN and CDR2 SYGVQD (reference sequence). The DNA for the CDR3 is TGCGCCAGCAGTACAACAGCGGGGTACACAGATACGCAGTATTTT. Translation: CASSTTAGYTDTQYF.

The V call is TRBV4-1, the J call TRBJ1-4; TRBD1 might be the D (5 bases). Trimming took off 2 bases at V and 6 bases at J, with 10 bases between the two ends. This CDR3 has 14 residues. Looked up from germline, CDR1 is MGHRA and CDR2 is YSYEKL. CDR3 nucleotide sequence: TGCGCCAGCAGCCAATCGGACAAGGATGAAAAACTGTTTTTT. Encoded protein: CASSQSDKDEKLFF.

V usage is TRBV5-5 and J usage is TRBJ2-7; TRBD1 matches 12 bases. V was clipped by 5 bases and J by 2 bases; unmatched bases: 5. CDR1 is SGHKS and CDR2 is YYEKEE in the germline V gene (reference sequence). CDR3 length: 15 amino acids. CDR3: CASSNRDRGPYEQYV. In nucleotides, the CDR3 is TGTGCCAGCAGTAACCGGGACAGGGGGCCCTACGAGCAGTACGTC.

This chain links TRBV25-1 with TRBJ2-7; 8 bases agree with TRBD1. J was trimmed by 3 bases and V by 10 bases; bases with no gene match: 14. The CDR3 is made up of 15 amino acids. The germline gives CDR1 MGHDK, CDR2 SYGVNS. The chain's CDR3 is CATSQGALTDYEQYF. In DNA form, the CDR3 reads TGTGCCACCTCGCAGGGGGCTCTTACCGACTACGAGCAGTACTTC.

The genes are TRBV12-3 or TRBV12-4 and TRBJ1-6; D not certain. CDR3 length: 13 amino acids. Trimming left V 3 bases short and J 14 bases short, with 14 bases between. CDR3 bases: TGTGCCAGCAGTTTTTTATATCCCGGAGCCCTCCACTTT. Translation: CASSFLYPGALHF.

The DNA for the CDR3 is TGTGCCACCACCAATAGAGCGGGAGTAGACTACAATGAGCAGTTCTTC. This translates into CATTNRAGVDYNEQFF. The chain carries TRBV19 and TRBJ2-1; 8 nucleotides match TRBD2. V lost 10 bases and J lost 3; bases outside the gene matches: 14. The CDR3 is made up of 16 amino acids. Per germline, CDR1 LNHDA and CDR2 SQIVND (reference sequence).

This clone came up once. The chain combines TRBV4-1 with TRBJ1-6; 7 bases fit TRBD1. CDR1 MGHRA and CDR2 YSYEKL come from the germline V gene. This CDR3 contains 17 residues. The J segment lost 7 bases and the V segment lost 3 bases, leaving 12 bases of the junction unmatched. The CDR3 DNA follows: TGCGCCAGCAGCCACAAAATTCCGGGACAGACGAATTCACCCCTCCACTTT. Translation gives CASSHKIPGQTNSPLHF.

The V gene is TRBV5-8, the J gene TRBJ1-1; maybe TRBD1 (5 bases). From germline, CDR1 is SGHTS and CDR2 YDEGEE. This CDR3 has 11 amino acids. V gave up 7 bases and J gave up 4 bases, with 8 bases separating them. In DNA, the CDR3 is TGTGCCAGCGGGGCACGCACTGAAGCTTTCTTT. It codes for CASGARTEAFF.

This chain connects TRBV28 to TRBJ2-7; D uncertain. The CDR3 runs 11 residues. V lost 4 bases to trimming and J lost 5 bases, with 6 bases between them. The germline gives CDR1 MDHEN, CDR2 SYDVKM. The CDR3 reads CASSSVDEQYF. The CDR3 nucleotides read TGTGCCAGCAGTTCGGTGGACGAGCAGTACTTC. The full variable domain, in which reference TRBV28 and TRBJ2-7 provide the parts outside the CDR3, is DVKVTQSSRYLVKRTGEKVFLECVQDMDHENMFWYRQDPGLGLRLIYFSYDVKMKEKGDIPEGYSVSREKKERFSLILESASTNQTSMYLCASSSVDEQYFGPGTRLTVT.

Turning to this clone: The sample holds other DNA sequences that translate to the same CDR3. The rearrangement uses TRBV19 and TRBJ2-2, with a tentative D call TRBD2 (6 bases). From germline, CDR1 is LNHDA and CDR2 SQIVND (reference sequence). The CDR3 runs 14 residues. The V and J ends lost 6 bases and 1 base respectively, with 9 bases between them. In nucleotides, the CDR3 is TGTGCCAGTAGACTAGCCGTGAACACCGGGGAGCTGTTTTTT. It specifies CASRLAVNTGELFF.

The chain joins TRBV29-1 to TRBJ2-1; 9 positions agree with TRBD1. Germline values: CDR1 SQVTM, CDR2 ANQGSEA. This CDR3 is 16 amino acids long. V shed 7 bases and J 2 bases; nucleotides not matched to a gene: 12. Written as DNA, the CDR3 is TGCAGCGCTGAGGGGGGAGACAGGGGGGCCTACAATGAGCAGTTCTTC. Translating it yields CSAEGGDRGAYNEQFF.